This TCR beta chain was observed in a study of early T cells in non-severe SARS-CoV-2 infection. Study background: Sequenced material consisted of bulk RNA (from unsorted whole blood), and chains were unpaired.

This CDR3 comprises 14 residues. V was cut by 7 bases and J by 6 bases, with 13 bases left in between. Per the germline V gene, CDR1 is SNHLY and CDR2 is FYNNEI. A few counts support this clonotype. The target antigen is unknown. General study results and limits: A preference for anti-spike CD8 responses marked VDJdb matching, which missed private and CD4 specificities.

As part of library construction, unique molecular identifiers were attached to individual cDNA molecules. One entry per CDR3 protein results from TCRdb running MiXCR on the 5' RACE reads. The data contain fewer than 80,000 distinct CDR3 sequences, 13% of them singletons. Sequencing was carried out using whole blood. The rearrangement uses TRBV2 and TRBJ1-6, with TRBD1 as a possible D gene (6 bases). The clonotype was recovered from an adult who was a healthcare worker with PCR-confirmed SARS-CoV-2 infection or an uninfected control (not recorded which). The CDR3 DNA reads TGTGCCAGCACCGACCAGGGGCCTAATTCACCCCTCCACTTT. It specifies CASTDQGPNSPLHF.